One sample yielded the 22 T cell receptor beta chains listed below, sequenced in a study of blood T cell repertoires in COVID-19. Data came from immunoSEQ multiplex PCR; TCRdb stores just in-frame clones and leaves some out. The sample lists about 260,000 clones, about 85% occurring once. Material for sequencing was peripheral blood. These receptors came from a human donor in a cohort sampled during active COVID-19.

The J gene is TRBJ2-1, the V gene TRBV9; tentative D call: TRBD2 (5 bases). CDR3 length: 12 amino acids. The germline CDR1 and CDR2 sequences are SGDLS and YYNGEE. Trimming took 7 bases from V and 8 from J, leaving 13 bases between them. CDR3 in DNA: TGTGCCAGCGGACTCGCGAGGGATGAGCAGTTCTTC. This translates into CASGLARDEQFF. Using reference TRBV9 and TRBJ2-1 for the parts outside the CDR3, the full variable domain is DSGVTQTPKHLITATGQRVTLRCSPRSGDLSVYWYQQSLDQGLQFLIQYYNGEERAKGNILERFSAQQFPDLHSELNLSSLELGDSALYFCASGLARDEQFFGPGTRLTVL.

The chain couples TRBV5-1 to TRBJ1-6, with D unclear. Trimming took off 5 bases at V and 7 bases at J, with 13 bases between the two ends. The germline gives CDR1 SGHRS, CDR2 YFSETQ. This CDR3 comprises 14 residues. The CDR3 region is CASRAGRGNSPLHF. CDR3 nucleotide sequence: TGCGCCAGCAGAGCGGGCCGAGGGAATTCACCCCTCCACTTT. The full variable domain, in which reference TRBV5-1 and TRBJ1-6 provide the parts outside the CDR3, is KAGVTQTPRYLIKTRGQQVTLSCSPISGHRSVSWYQQTPGQGLQFLFEYFSETQRNKGNFPGRFSGRQFSNSRSEMNVSTLELGDSALYLCASRAGRGNSPLHFGNGTRLTVT.

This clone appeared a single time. CDR3 loop: CASRPRTSGSETQYF. Written as DNA, the CDR3 is TGCGCCAGCAGACCCCGGACTAGCGGGAGTGAGACCCAGTACTTC. The chain employs TRBV5-1 and TRBJ2-5, with 13 nucleotides matching TRBD2. The V segment lost 5 bases and the J segment 5 bases; nucleotides outside the gene matches: 6. The CDR3 sequence is 15 residues long. Germline V lookup: CDR1 SGHRS, CDR2 YFSETQ.

The CDR3 spells CASSLDAGAVREQYF. The CDR3, as DNA: TGCGCCAGCAGCTTGGACGCGGGAGCCGTACGAGAGCAGTACTTC. The V and J genes are TRBV5-1 and TRBJ2-7; 7 bases agree with TRBD2. This CDR3 has 15 amino acids. Germline values: CDR1 SGHRS, CDR2 YFSETQ. The J segment lost 7 bases and the V segment lost 0 bases, leaving 10 bases of the junction unmatched.

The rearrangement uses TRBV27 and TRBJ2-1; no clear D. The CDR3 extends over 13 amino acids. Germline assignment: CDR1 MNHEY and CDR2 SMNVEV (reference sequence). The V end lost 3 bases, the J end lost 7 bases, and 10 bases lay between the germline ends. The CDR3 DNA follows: TGTGCCAGCAGTTTTGCCAGGTATAATGAGCAGTTCTTC. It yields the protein CASSFARYNEQFF.

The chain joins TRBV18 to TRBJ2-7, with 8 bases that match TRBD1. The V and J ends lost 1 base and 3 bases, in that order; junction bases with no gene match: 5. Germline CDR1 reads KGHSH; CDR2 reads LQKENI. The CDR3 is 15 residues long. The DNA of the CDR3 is TGTGCCAGCTCACCACTGGGACAGGCCCTCTACGAGCAGTACTTC. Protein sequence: CASSPLGQALYEQYF.

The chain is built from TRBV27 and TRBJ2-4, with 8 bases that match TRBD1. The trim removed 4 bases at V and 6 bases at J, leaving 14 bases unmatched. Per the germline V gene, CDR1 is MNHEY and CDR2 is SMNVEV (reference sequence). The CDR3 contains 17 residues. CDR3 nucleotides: TGTGCCAGCAGTTATATCGGACAGGGACCAAGGTCAAACATTCAGTACTTC. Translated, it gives CASSYIGQGPRSNIQYF.

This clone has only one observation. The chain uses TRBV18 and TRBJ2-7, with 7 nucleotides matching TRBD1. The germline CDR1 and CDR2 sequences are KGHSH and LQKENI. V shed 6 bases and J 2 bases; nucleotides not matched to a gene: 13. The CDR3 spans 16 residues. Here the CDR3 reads CASSLRQGRDPYEQYF. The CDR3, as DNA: TGTGCCAGCTCCCTCCGACAGGGTCGAGACCCCTACGAGCAGTACTTC.

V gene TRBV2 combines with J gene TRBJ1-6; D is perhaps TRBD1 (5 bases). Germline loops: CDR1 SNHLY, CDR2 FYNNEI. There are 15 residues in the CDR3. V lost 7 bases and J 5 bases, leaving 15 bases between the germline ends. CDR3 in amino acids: CASTRDYLNNSPLHF. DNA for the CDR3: TGTGCCAGCACAAGGGACTATCTTAATAATTCACCCCTCCACTTT.

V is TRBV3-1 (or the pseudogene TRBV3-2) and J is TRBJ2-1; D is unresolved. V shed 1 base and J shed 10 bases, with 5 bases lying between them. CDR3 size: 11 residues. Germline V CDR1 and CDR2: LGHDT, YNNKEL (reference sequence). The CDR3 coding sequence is TGTGCCAGCAGCCAAGTGCGGGAGCAGTTCTTC. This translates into CASSQVREQFF.

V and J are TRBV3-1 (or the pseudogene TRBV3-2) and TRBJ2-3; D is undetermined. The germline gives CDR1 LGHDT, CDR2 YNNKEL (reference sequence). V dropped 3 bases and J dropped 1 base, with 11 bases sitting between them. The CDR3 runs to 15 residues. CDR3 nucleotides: TGTGCCAGCAGCCATAGATCCCCCCGCACAGATACGCAGTATTTT. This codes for CASSHRSPRTDTQYF.

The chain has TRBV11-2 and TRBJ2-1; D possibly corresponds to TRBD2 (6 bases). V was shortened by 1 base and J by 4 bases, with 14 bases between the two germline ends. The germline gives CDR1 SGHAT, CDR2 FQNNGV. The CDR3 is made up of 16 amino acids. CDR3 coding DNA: TGTGCCAGCAGCTTAGTGTCCGGGACTCTATACAATGAGCAGTTCTTC. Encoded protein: CASSLVSGTLYNEQFF.

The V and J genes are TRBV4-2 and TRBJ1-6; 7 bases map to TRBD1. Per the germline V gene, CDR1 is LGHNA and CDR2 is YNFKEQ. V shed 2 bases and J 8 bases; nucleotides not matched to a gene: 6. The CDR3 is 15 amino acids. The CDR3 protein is CASSQNRGSDSPLHF. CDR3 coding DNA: TGTGCCAGCAGCCAAAACAGGGGTTCGGATTCACCCCTCCACTTT.

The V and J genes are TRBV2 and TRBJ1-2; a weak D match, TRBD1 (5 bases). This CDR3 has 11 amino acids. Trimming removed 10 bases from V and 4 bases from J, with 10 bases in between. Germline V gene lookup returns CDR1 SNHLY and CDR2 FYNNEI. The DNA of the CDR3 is TGTGCCAACGACGGGGGCTATGGCTACACCTTC. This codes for CANDGGYGYTF.

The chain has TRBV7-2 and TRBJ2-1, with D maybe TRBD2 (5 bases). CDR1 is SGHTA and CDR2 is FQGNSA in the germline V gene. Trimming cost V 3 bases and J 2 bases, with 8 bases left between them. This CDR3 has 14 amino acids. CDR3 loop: CASSFPGTYNEQFF. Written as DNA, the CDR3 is TGTGCCAGCAGCTTCCCCGGGACCTACAATGAGCAGTTCTTC.

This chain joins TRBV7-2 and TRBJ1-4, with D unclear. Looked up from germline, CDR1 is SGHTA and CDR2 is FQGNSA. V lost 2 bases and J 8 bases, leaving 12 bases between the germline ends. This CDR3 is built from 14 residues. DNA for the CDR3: TGTGCCAGCAGCTTATCCGGGATAAAAGAAAAACTGTTTTTT. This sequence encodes CASSLSGIKEKLFF.

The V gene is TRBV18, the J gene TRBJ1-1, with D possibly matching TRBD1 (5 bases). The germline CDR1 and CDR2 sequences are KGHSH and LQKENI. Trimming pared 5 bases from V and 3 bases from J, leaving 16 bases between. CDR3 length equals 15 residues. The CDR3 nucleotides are TGTGCCAGCTCAACTACCGCAGACAGCTACACTGAAGCTTTCTTT. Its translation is CASSTTADSYTEAFF.

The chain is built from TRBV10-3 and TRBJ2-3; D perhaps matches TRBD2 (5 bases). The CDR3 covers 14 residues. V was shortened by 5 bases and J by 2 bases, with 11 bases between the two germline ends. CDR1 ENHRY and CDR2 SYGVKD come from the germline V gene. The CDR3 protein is CAISFSSFTDTQYF. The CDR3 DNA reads TGTGCCATCAGTTTCTCTAGCTTCACAGATACGCAGTATTTT.

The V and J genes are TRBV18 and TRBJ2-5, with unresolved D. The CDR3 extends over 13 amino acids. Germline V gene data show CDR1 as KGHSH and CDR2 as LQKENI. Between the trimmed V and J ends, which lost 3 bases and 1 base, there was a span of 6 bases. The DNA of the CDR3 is TGTGCCAGCTCACCCCCGGGCCAAGAGACCCAGTACTTC. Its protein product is CASSPPGQETQYF.

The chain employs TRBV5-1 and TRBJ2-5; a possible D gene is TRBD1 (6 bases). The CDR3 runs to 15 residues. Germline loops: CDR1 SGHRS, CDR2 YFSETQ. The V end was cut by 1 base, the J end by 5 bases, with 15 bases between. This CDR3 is CASSLRETGLETQYF. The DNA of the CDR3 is TGCGCCAGCAGCTTGAGGGAGACAGGCCTGGAGACCCAGTACTTC.

The DNA for the CDR3 is TGTGCCAGCAGCCCCACACGGAGAGATGAAAAACTGTTTTTT. This encodes CASSPTRRDEKLFF. The rearrangement links TRBV3-1 (or the pseudogene TRBV3-2) to TRBJ1-4; D unresolved. The length of the CDR3 is 14 residues. V dropped 4 bases and J dropped 6 bases, with 12 bases sitting between them. CDR1 and CDR2 from the germline V gene are LGHDT and YNNKEL (reference sequence).

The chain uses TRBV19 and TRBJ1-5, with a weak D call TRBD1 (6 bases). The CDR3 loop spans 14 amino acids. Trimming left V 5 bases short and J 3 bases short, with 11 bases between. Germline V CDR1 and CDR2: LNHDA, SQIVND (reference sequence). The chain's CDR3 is CASSPRGSNQPQHF. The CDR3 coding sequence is TGTGCCAGTAGTCCCAGGGGTTCCAATCAGCCCCAGCATTTT. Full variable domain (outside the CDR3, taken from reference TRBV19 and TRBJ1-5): DGGITQSPKYLFRKEGQNVTLSCEQNLNHDAMYWYRQDPGQGLRLIYYSQIVNDFQKGDIAEGYSVSREKKESFPLTVTSAQKNPTAFYLCASSPRGSNQPQHFGDGTRLSIL.